This TCR beta chain was recovered during a study of cytomegalovirus exposure and HLA in healthy donors. Study context: The early release's HLA-typed donors yielded approximately 81 million unique TCRs. Regarding the study as a whole: When the data were analyzed later, several of the most significant clusters appeared to be linked to common viral pathogens. Within an earlier analysis, most TCR beta V segments proved productive either about 87% or about 30% of the time.

Remarks on this clone: What it recognizes is unknown.

The primer mix had 60 Vbeta and 13 Jbeta primers. Method: immunoSEQ multiplex PCR; TCRdb's copy keeps in-frame clones and lacks some. The sample shows about 89,000 clones, under 85% of them seen only once. The TCR was taken from a male donor in good health and CMV-seronegative. The sequenced material came from PBMCs.

The CDR3 DNA reads TGTGCCAGTAGTACTGGGGGGGCGAGCGCTGAAGCTTTCTTT. Amino acid sequence: CASSTGGASAEAFF. The chain combines TRBV19 with TRBJ1-1; D may be TRBD1 (6 bases). The CDR3 totals 14 residues. The germline V gene has CDR1 LNHDA and CDR2 SQIVND (reference sequence). V was cut by 4 bases and J by 6 bases, with 15 bases left in between.